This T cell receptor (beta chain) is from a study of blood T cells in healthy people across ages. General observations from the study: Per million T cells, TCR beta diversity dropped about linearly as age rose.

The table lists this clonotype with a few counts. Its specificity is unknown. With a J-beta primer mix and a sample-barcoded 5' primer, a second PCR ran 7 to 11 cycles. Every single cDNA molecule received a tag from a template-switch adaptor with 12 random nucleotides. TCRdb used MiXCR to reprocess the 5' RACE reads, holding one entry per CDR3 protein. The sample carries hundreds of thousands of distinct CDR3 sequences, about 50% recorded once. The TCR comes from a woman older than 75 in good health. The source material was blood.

CDR3 bases: TGCGCCAGCAGCGGAGACAGGGCGGGGTCTTCCTACGAGCAGTACTTC. This gives the protein CASSGDRAGSSYEQYF. The chain has TRBV5-1 and TRBJ2-7, with D perhaps matching TRBD1 (7 bases). The CDR3 loop spans 16 amino acids. V was cut by 4 bases and J by 1 base, with 18 bases left in between. Germline CDR1 reads SGHRS; CDR2 reads YFSETQ.